The clone carrying this T cell receptor (beta chain) is a singleton in its sample. Its antigen remains unidentified. CDR3 length: 17 amino acids. Germline CDR1 reads DFQATT; CDR2 reads SNEGSKA (reference sequence). This sample was included in a study of CD8 T cells in Susac syndrome. Study-level findings and limits: In its TCR sequencing and HLA analysis, the study acknowledged that the number of individuals was relatively small.

RNA was extracted with the RNeasy kit, and a quantity of roughly 0.5 to 1 ug was reverse transcribed using random hexamers. A multiplex approach, immunoSEQ multiplex PCR, amplified TCR beta CDR3 across 54 Vbeta and 13 Jbeta. TCRdb fed the immunoSEQ multiplex PCR reads into MiXCR, producing one record per CDR3 protein. The table includes tens of thousands of distinct CDR3 sequences, 85% to 95% detected once. Sequencing was carried out using CD8+ T cells from PBMCs. The origin of this receptor is a human donor in good health. This chain joins TRBV20-1 and TRBJ2-7; maybe TRBD2 (6 bases). The CDR3 DNA sequence: TGCAGTGCTAGAGGGGACCCGGGACTCTTTAGCTCCTACGAGCAGTGCGTC. This sequence encodes CSARGDPGLFSSYEQCV.